Here is one T cell receptor beta chain with its context. This clone's antigen is unknown. The record originates from a study of CXCR3-negative and CXCR3-positive naive CD8 T cells (dated by TCRdb to about 2019). Study-level background: Some 130 million TRB reads were obtained in total, roughly 1.5 +/- 0.3 million reads per library. Data from around ten donors, pooled across two independent experiments, went into the diversity and physicochemical repertoire analyses. For the TRBV-TRBJ cluster analysis, the naive subsets came from 5 donors, while the memory cells came from 3 donors. The investigation overall reported the following: Repertoire diversity was comparably high in both naive subsets but much lower in memory CD8+ T cells. Surface CD5, linked to self-reactivity in mice, was comparable between naive subsets; TCR interaction strength was therefore also inferred from TRB CDR3 physicochemical properties. Compared with CXCR3-negative naive cells, CXCR3-positive naive cells had TRB CDR3s with higher hydrophobicity (lower Kidera factor 4), lower energy, and higher strength and volume indices. Because CXCR3 expression was partially decreased after cryopreservation, freshly isolated PBMCs were used for most assays. Similar TRBV-TRBJ usage was shown by naive CXCR3-negative and CXCR3-positive cells from the same donor, whereas distinct patterns were shown by memory cells.

Each CD8+ T cell subset was flow-sorted in triplicate, and around 300,000 cells per subset were placed directly into RLT lysis buffer. Naive CD8+ T cells were defined stringently as CD45RO-CCR7+CD27+CD95- to exclude memory contaminants. Peripheral blood mononuclear cells were isolated from buffy coats by standard density gradient centrifugation. A FACSAria III was used to flow-sort naive CXCR3-negative and CXCR3-positive CD8+ T cells. An RNeasy Mini Kit was used to extract total RNA from the sorted cells. TCRdb lists the instrument as NextSeq 550. The Human TCR Profiling Kit (MiLaboratory) was used to make UMI-labeled 5' RACE TRB cDNA libraries. The full amount of extracted RNA was used for cDNA synthesis, and the full amount of resulting cDNA was used for PCR amplification. Libraries were prepared in parallel with an identical number of PCR cycles. Turning to the authors' computational methods: MIGEC and MiXCR extracted about 53,000 +/- 10,000 unique UMI-labeled TRB cDNA molecules per library, requiring at least two reads per UMI. Each library averaged about 37,000 +/- 9,700 functional in-frame TRB CDR3 nucleotide clonotypes without stop codons. After downsampling to 5000 UMI-labeled TRB molecules per sample, diversity metrics such as normalized Shannon-Wiener and Chao1 were calculated in VDJtools. For the central five CDR3 residues, VDJtools calculated physicochemical properties weighted by clonotype size, namely interaction energy, strength, volume and Kidera factor 4. Each CDR3 protein sequence appears as one entry after TCRdb reprocessed the reads, and no DNA is included. None of the V and J calls come from the authors' own analysis; TCRdb made them. The sample's records list roughly 80,000 distinct CDR3 sequences. The ten largest clones represent approximately 0.58% of the sample.

CDR1 MNHEY and CDR2 SVGEGT are derived from the germline V gene. CDR3 length: 16 amino acids, cysteine to phenylalanine. No DNA sequence is on record. The V gene is TRBV6-2 or TRBV6-3 and the J gene is TRBJ2-5; TCRdb lists TRBD2, though no DNA is available to test this call. The sequence was obtained from a human donor in good health. Some clones in this sample may be carry-over from other donors' samples. Sequenced sample: naive CXCR3+ CD8+ T cells from blood. What the cell subset or site label conveys for this sample: CD45RO-CCR7+CD27+CD95- naive CD8+ T cells expressing CXCR3 (TNR3+). For the CDR3, the sequence is CASSYWSAGNQETQYF.